This T cell receptor beta chain was recorded in a study of cytomegalovirus exposure and HLA in healthy donors. CDR1 and CDR2 from the germline V gene are MNHEY and SVGAGI. V was pared by 0 bases and J by 7 bases, with 18 bases between. The CDR3 length is 16 residues. The study's findings and limits: TCR beta chain V- and J-gene trimming was linked, in a later analysis, to a missense variant in DCLRE1C. Highly shared sequence variants in one cluster were likely a sequencing artifact. Among TCR beta chains, those listed as cytomegalovirus-associated numbered more than 150.

As to this clone: Its specificity is not known.

The PCR was carried out with 60 Vbeta primers and 13 Jbeta primers. Here immunoSEQ multiplex PCR was the method, and the copy in TCRdb shows in-frame clones only, minus some. The sample has approximately 160,000 clones, about 75% seen once. The sample comprised PBMCs. V is TRBV6-5 and J is TRBJ1-1; D is uncertain. This TCR was sampled from a male donor in good health and CMV-seronegative. CDR3 nucleotides: TGTGCCAGCAGTTACTCGATGGAGGGATACCAGATTGAAGCTTTCTTT. Translated, it gives CASSYSMEGYQIEAFF.